This entry lists 14 T cell receptor beta chains sequenced from one sample in a study of blood T cell repertoires in COVID-19. Some clones are missing from TCRdb's copy, which holds only in-frame ones; the method was immunoSEQ multiplex PCR. The repertoire includes 250,000 to 350,000 clones, roughly nine tenths of them detected once, and under 6.5% sits in the top ten. The sample comprised peripheral blood. These receptor sequences come from a man aged 18-30 years who had recovered from COVID-19.

The chain recombines TRBV4-3 with TRBJ2-6, with TRBD1 matching over 8 bases. Germline-derived CDR1 and CDR2 are LGHNA and YSLEER. The CDR3 spans 16 residues. V dropped 3 bases and J dropped 2; count of bases not matched to a gene: 3. This chain's CDR3 is CASSQEQGAGANVLTF. The CDR3 DNA sequence: TGCGCCAGCAGCCAGGAACAGGGGGCTGGGGCCAACGTCCTGACTTTC.

This clone was counted once. The CDR3 nucleotides are TGTGCCAGCAGTCCACAGGGATGGACTGAAGCTTTCTTT. Translated, it gives CASSPQGWTEAFF. V usage is TRBV6-6 and J usage is TRBJ1-1; possible D gene TRBD1, 6 bases. The CDR3 loop spans 13 amino acids. Germline V gene data show CDR1 as MNHNY and CDR2 as SVGAGI (reference sequence). V lost 5 bases and J lost 5, with 12 bases in between.

V usage is TRBV6-5 and J usage is TRBJ2-2; D gene ambiguous. CDR1 MNHEY and CDR2 SVGAGI come from the germline V gene. This CDR3 comprises 14 residues. Deletions cut 3 bases from V and 6 bases from J, with 11 bases between. The CDR3 reads CASSYPPLPGELFF. The DNA of the CDR3 is TGTGCCAGCAGTTATCCCCCCCTCCCCGGGGAGCTGTTTTTT.

This chain uses TRBV5-5 with TRBJ2-7; D gene uncertain. This CDR3 spans 13 amino acids. Germline V lookup: CDR1 SGHKS, CDR2 YYEKEE (reference sequence). V shed 0 bases and J shed 8 bases, with 12 bases lying between them. The chain's CDR3 is CASSLAATVQQYF. As DNA, the CDR3 is TGTGCCAGCAGCTTGGCCGCTACCGTCCAGCAGTACTTC.

The chain joins TRBV9 to TRBJ1-2; 7 positions match TRBD1. After removal of 3 bases from V and 0 bases from J, the junction contained 8 bases not matched to a gene. CDR1 and CDR2 (germline): SGDLS, YYNGEE. This CDR3 comprises 16 residues. The CDR3 protein is CASSALDRATNYGYTF. The CDR3 nucleotides read TGTGCCAGCAGCGCCCTAGACAGGGCTACTAACTATGGCTACACCTTC. The full variable domain, with the rest looked up from reference TRBV9 and TRBJ1-2, is DSGVTQTPKHLITATGQRVTLRCSPRSGDLSVYWYQQSLDQGLQFLIQYYNGEERAKGNILERFSAQQFPDLHSELNLSSLELGDSALYFCASSALDRATNYGYTFGSGTRLTVV.

This clone came up once. The chain combines TRBV6-5 with TRBJ2-1, with 9 positions matching TRBD2. Trimming removed 7 bases from V and 2 bases from J; junction bases left unmatched: 6. The CDR3 is made up of 15 amino acids. Germline CDR1 MNHEY, CDR2 SVGAGI. DNA for the CDR3: TGTGCCAGCACCTTAGCGGGGGACCCCTACAATGAGCAGTTCTTC. Its translation is CASTLAGDPYNEQFF.

The chain is built from TRBV18 and TRBJ1-4; 8 nucleotides line up with TRBD1. V was clipped by 6 bases and J by 5 bases; unmatched bases: 14. Germline assignment: CDR1 KGHSH and CDR2 LQKENI. The CDR3 has 17 amino acids. CDR3 loop: CASSPTTGQGGNEKLFF. CDR3 DNA sequence: TGTGCCAGCTCCCCAACAACTGGACAGGGAGGGAATGAAAAACTGTTTTTT.

This chain links TRBV4-3 with TRBJ1-2; TRBD1 aligns across 9 bases. CDR3 size: 15 residues. V was pared by 3 bases and J by 6 bases, with 8 bases of the junction left unmatched. Germline CDR1 is LGHNA and CDR2 is YSLEER. CDR3 sequence (DNA): TGCGCCAGCAGCCAGGGGACAGGGTTATCGGATGGCTACACCTTC. Translating it yields CASSQGTGLSDGYTF.

This chain connects TRBV29-1 to TRBJ1-1; D might be TRBD1 (6 bases). Per the germline V gene, CDR1 is SQVTM and CDR2 is ANQGSEA. This CDR3 region has 17 residues. With 1 base removed from V and 4 bases from J, the gap between germline ends came to 22 bases. The DNA of the CDR3 is TGCAGCGTTGAAGTAGGGGGGGTGATACGGCCGGGCACTGAAGCTTTCTTT. It yields the protein CSVEVGGVIRPGTEAFF.

This clone occurred once. Other DNA sequences in this specimen translate into the identical CDR3. The V call is TRBV7-8, the J call TRBJ1-6; 8 nucleotides match TRBD1. The CDR3 contains 14 residues. V lost 3 bases, J lost 7 bases, and 2 bases stayed unmatched. CDR1 is SGHVS and CDR2 is FQNEAQ in the germline V gene. CDR3 in DNA: TGTGCCAGCAGCTTCGGACAGGGCAATTCACCCCTCCACTTT. This encodes CASSFGQGNSPLHF.

CDR3 sequence (DNA): TGTGCCAGCAGCCCGGGCAGGGGGAACACCGGGGAGCTGTTTTTT. As protein: CASSPGRGNTGELFF. This chain joins TRBV3-1 (or the pseudogene TRBV3-2) and TRBJ2-2, with D perhaps TRBD1 (6 bases). CDR3 length: 15 residues. V was shortened by 4 bases and J by 1 base, with 10 bases between the two germline ends. Germline V gene sequence: CDR1 LGHDT, CDR2 YNNKEL (reference sequence).

The V gene is TRBV28, the J gene TRBJ2-2; maybe TRBD2 (6 bases). The V and J ends lost 3 bases and 4 bases respectively, with 9 bases between them. The CDR3 has 14 amino acids. The germline gives CDR1 MDHEN, CDR2 SYDVKM. The CDR3 region has the DNA TGTGCCAGCAGTTTGGGAGGAGGCACCGGGGAGCTGTTTTTT. Its protein product is CASSLGGGTGELFF. The whole variable domain, remainder taken from reference TRBV28 and TRBJ2-2, is DVKVTQSSRYLVKRTGEKVFLECVQDMDHENMFWYRQDPGLGLRLIYFSYDVKMKEKGDIPEGYSVSREKKERFSLILESASTNQTSMYLCASSLGGGTGELFFGEGSRLTVL.

The chain joins TRBV6-1 to TRBJ1-5; possibly TRBD1 for D (6 bases). Germline V CDR1 and CDR2: MNHNS, SASEGT. V gave up 3 bases and J gave up 7 bases, with 19 bases separating them. The CDR3 has 16 residues. CDR3: CASSDWQGLVHQPQHF. Here the CDR3 DNA reads TGTGCCAGCAGTGATTGGCAGGGGTTAGTACACCAGCCCCAGCATTTT.

This chain uses TRBV24-1 with TRBJ2-3; 9 bases are shared with TRBD2. CDR1 and CDR2 (germline): KGHDR, SFDVKD. V dropped 6 bases and J dropped 2; count of bases not matched to a gene: 5. CDR3 length equals 15 residues. The CDR3 spells CATSPSGEDTDTQYF. The CDR3 DNA reads TGTGCCACCAGTCCTAGCGGGGAGGACACAGATACGCAGTATTTT.